The 6 T cell receptor beta chains below were found in one sample sequenced in a study of cytomegalovirus exposure and HLA in healthy donors. Primers included in the PCR were 60 Vbeta and 13 Jbeta primers. Sequenced by immunoSEQ multiplex PCR; TCRdb stores in-frame clones only, minus some. This sample's table reports 68,000 or so clones. The material sequenced was PBMCs. The receptor set was obtained from a female donor in good health and CMV-seropositive.

The CDR3 loop reads CASSLQAGNTEAFF. The CDR3 nucleotides are TGTGCCAGCTCACTCCAAGCAGGGAACACTGAAGCTTTCTTT. The J gene is TRBJ1-1, the V gene TRBV18; no clear D gene. V lost 4 bases to trimming and J lost 1 base, with 10 bases between them. CDR3 length: 14 amino acids. CDR1 is KGHSH and CDR2 is LQKENI in the germline V gene.

V usage is TRBV6-6 and J usage is TRBJ2-3; D unclear. The V end was cut by 2 bases, the J end by 3 bases, with 6 bases between. Germline CDR1 MNHNY, CDR2 SVGAGI (reference sequence). This CDR3 has 13 amino acids. The CDR3 protein is CASSYGQTDTQYF. CDR3 DNA: TGTGCCAGCAGTTACGGGCAGACAGATACGCAGTATTTT.

DNA for the CDR3: TGTGCCAGCAGCTCGGATTCGGGAGGAGAGACCCAGTACTTC. Residues: CASSSDSGGETQYF. V and J are TRBV6-5 and TRBJ2-5, with TRBD2 matching over 7 bases. CDR3 length: 14 residues. CDR1 is MNHEY, CDR2 SVGAGI, per germline. The V and J ends lost 6 bases and 4 bases, in that order; junction bases with no gene match: 8.

The V gene is TRBV30, the J gene TRBJ2-1; TRBD2 matches 11 bases. The CDR3 is made up of 16 amino acids. With 0 bases clipped from V and 7 bases from J, the junction kept 8 bases outside the gene matches. In germline, CDR1 is GTSNPN, CDR2 SVGIG (reference sequence). The chain's CDR3 is CAWSVQGTSGQNEQFF. The CDR3 DNA reads TGTGCCTGGAGTGTCCAAGGGACTAGCGGACAGAATGAGCAGTTCTTC.

CDR3 sequence (DNA): TGCGCCAGCAGCCAAGACGGCAGGGTGAGCGGCTACACCTTC. This gives the protein CASSQDGRVSGYTF. This sequence joins TRBV4-3 and TRBJ1-2, with TRBD1 as a possible D gene (5 bases). V gave up 0 bases and J gave up 8 bases, with 13 bases separating them. Germline CDR1 is LGHNA and CDR2 is YSLEER. The CDR3 runs 14 residues.

The rearrangement links TRBV30 to TRBJ2-3; 7 positions match TRBD1. The CDR3 runs to 16 residues. Unmatched junction bases numbered 12, after V lost 1 base and J lost 5 bases. The germline CDR1 and CDR2 sequences are GTSNPN and SVGIG (reference sequence). CDR3 residues: CAWSGEGAAEVDTQYF. The CDR3 nucleotides read TGTGCCTGGAGTGGAGAGGGGGCCGCTGAGGTAGATACGCAGTATTTT.